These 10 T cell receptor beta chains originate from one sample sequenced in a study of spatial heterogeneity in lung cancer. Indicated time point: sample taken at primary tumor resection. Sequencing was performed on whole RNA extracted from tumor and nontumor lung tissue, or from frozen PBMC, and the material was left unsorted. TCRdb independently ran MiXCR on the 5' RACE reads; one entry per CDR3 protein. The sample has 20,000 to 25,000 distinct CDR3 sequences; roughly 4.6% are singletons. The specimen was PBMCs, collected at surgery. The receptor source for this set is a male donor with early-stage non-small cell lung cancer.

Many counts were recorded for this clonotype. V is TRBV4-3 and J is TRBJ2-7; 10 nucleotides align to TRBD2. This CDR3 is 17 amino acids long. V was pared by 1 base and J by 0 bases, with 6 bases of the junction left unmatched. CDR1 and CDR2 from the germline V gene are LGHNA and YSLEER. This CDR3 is CASSQVGGLAASYEQYF. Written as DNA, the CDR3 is TGCGCCAGCAGCCAAGTGGGAGGACTAGCGGCCTCCTACGAGCAGTACTTC.

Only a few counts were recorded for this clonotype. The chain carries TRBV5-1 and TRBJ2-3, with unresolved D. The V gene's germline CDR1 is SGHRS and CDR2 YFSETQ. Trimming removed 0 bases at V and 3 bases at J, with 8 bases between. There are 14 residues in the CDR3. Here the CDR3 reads CASSLAFVTDTQYF. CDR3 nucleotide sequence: TGCGCCAGCAGCTTGGCATTCGTGACAGATACGCAGTATTTT.

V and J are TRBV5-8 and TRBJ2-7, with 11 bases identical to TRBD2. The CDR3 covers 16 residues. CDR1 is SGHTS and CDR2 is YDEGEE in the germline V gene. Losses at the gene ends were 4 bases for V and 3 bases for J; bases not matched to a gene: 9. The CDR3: CASSRPGTSGVYEQYF. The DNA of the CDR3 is TGTGCCAGCAGCCGGCCCGGGACTAGCGGAGTCTACGAGCAGTACTTC.

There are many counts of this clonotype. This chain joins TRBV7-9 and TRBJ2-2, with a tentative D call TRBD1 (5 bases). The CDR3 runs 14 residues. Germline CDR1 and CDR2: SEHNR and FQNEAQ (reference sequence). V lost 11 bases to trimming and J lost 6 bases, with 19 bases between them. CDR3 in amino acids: CALLKTTGPGELFF. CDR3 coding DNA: TGTGCCCTCCTAAAAACTACAGGCCCCGGGGAGCTGTTTTTT.

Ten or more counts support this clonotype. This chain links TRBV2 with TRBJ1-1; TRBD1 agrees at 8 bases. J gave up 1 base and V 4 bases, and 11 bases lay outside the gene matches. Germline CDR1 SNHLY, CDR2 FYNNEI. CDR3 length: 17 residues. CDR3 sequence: CASSATSPGGRNTEAFF. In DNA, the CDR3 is TGTGCCAGCAGTGCCACCTCCCCAGGGGGCCGGAACACTGAAGCTTTCTTT.

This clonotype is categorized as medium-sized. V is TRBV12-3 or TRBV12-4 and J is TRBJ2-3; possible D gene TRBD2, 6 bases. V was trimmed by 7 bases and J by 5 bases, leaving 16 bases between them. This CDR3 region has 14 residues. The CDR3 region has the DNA TGTGCCAGCATATTGGGGGGAGCGGGAGATACGCAGTATTTT. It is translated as CASILGGAGDTQYF.

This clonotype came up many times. CDR3 amino acids: CASSQDWGRDQPQHF. In DNA, the CDR3 is TGTGCCAGCAGCCAAGATTGGGGCAGGGATCAGCCCCAGCATTTT. V usage is TRBV4-2 and J usage is TRBJ1-5; perhaps TRBD1 as D (5 bases). The CDR3 spans 15 residues. Germline assignment: CDR1 LGHNA and CDR2 YNFKEQ. Trimming shortened V by 0 bases and J by 5 bases, and 11 bases separated the two germline ends.

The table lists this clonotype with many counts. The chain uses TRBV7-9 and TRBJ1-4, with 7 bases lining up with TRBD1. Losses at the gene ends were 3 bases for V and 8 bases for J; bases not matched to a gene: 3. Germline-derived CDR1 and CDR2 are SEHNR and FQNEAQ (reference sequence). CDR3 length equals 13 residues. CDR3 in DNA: TGTGCCAGCAGCTTTACAGGGGAAGAAAAACTGTTTTTT. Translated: CASSFTGEEKLFF. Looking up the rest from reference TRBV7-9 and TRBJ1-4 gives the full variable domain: DTGVSQNPRHKITKRGQNVTFRCDPISEHNRLYWYRQTLGQGPEFLTYFQNEAQLEKSRLLSDRFSAERPKGSFSTLEIQRTEQGDSAMYLCASSFTGEEKLFFGSGTQLSVL.

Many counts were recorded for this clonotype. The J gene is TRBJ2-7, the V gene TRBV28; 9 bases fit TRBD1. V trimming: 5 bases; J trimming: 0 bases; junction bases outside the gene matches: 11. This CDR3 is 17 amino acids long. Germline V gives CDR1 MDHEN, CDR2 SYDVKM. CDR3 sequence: CASSLIPGTGISYEQYF. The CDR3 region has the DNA TGTGCCAGCAGTCTCATTCCCGGGACAGGGATCTCCTACGAGCAGTACTTC.

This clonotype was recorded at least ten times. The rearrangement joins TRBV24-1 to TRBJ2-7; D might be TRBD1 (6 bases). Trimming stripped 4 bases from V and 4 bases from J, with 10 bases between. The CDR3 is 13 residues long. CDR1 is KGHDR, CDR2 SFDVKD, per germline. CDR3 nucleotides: TGTGCCACCAGTGAGTTGCAGGGGTACGAGCAGTACTTC. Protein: CATSELQGYEQYF.